This entry is about one TCR beta chain. The antigen is undetermined. CDR3 size: 17 residues. The germline V gene has CDR1 LGHNT and CDR2 FRNRAP. After removal of 0 bases from V and 2 bases from J, the junction contained 7 bases not matched to a gene. The data stem from a study of T cell responses to AZD1222 COVID-19 vaccine. Here immunoSEQ multiplex PCR was the method, and the copy in TCRdb shows in-frame clones only, minus some. The sample shows some 150,000 clones, approximately 90% of them seen only once. Study-wide results and caveats: CD4 TCRs linked to vaccination spanned spike, dominating at 160-218 and 743-854.

This sequence joins TRBV12-5 and TRBJ1-5; 7 positions match TRBD1. This receptor was identified in an adult in good health. Source: peripheral blood, taken on day 0 of AZD1222 vaccination. The DNA of the CDR3 is TGTGCTAGTGGTTTGGTACTCGACGGACAGGGCAATCAGCCCCAGCATTTT. Its translation: CASGLVLDGQGNQPQHF.